This T cell receptor (beta chain) derives from a study of blood T cells in healthy people across ages. The second PCR ran about 6 to 11 cycles with a sample-barcoded 5' primer and J-beta primers. Each CDR3 protein gets one entry after TCRdb re-called the 5' RACE reads with MiXCR. This sample carries roughly 830,000 distinct CDR3 sequences, under 80% of them seen once, and the ten largest clones take about a quarter. CDR3 size: 15 residues. J gave up 5 bases and V 5 bases, and 6 bases lay outside the gene matches. Germline values: CDR1 SGHNT, CDR2 YENEEA. The clonotype originates from a young man in good health. The chain has TRBV11-3 and TRBJ2-1, with 10 bases identical to TRBD1. The sample comprised blood. CDR3 bases: TGTGCCAGCAGCGTCGGGACAGGGGTACACAATGAGCAGTTCTTC. It encodes CASSVGTGVHNEQFF.